A single sample is the source of the 26 T cell receptor beta chains below, sequenced in a study of cytomegalovirus exposure and HLA in healthy donors. In the PCR, 60 Vbeta and 13 Jbeta primers were used. Profiled with immunoSEQ multiplex PCR; TCRdb holds only in-frame clones, not every one. The repertoire holds under 200,000 clones, with approximately 81% as singletons. Sequencing used PBMCs. Receptor source: a boy between 10 and 17 years old in good health and CMV-seronegative.

This chain links TRBV19 with TRBJ2-7, with a tentative D call TRBD2 (5 bases). The CDR3 covers 14 residues. V lost 5 bases and J 2 bases, leaving 13 bases between the germline ends. Germline V gene lookup returns CDR1 LNHDA and CDR2 SQIVND (reference sequence). The CDR3 DNA sequence: TGTGCCAGTAGTCGGGGAGCATCTACCTACGAGCAGTACTTC. It yields the protein CASSRGASTYEQYF.

The chain carries TRBV6-5 and TRBJ1-6; 9 nucleotides align to TRBD1. The V gene's germline CDR1 is MNHEY and CDR2 SVGAGI. CDR3 size: 15 residues. V lost 6 bases to trimming and J lost 12 bases; unmatched junction nucleotides: 12. CDR3 sequence reads: CASRSTGGEFRPLHF. CDR3 coding DNA: TGTGCCAGCAGATCGACAGGGGGAGAATTCAGACCCCTCCACTTT.

This rearrangement joins TRBV4-1 to TRBJ2-2; 9 bases are shared with TRBD2. The ends lost 1 base at V and 6 bases at J; junction bases unmatched: 6. CDR1 is MGHRA and CDR2 is YSYEKL in the germline V gene. The CDR3 loop spans 16 amino acids. For the CDR3, the DNA is TGCGCCAGCAGCCAAGGTCGCGGGAGGGCCCCCGGGGAGCTGTTTTTT. Protein product: CASSQGRGRAPGELFF.

The V call is TRBV9, the J call TRBJ2-3; tentatively, D is TRBD1 (6 bases). Germline assignment: CDR1 SGDLS and CDR2 YYNGEE. Trimming took 3 bases from V and 3 from J, leaving 11 bases between them. There are 14 residues in the CDR3. CDR3 in amino acids: CASSDGGRTDTQYF. CDR3 nucleotide sequence: TGTGCCAGCAGCGATGGGGGCCGAACAGATACGCAGTATTTT.

The V call is TRBV6-1, the J call TRBJ2-7; weak D call: TRBD1 (5 bases). Germline CDR1 and CDR2: MNHNS and SASEGT. The CDR3 runs to 14 residues. V was pared by 2 bases and J by 3 bases, with 11 bases between. The CDR3, as DNA: TGTGCCAGCAGTGAAATCGGGCAGGGCTACGAGCAGTACTTC. Translation gives CASSEIGQGYEQYF.

This clone was observed a few times. This sequence joins TRBV6-1 and TRBJ2-7; 7 bases match TRBD1. Germline V gives CDR1 MNHNS, CDR2 SASEGT. J gave up 2 bases and V 8 bases, and 6 bases lay outside the gene matches. The CDR3 runs to 13 residues. CDR3 sequence (DNA): TGTGCCAGCCTCAGACAGGGAACCTACGAGCAGTACTTC. This encodes CASLRQGTYEQYF.

This chain links TRBV25-1 with TRBJ1-3; no clear D. The CDR3 consists of 14 residues. CDR1 and CDR2 (germline): MGHDK, SYGVNS. Deletions cut 4 bases from V and 0 bases from J, with 7 bases between. Here the CDR3 reads CASSGRGSGNTIYF. CDR3 nucleotide sequence: TGTGCCAGCAGTGGGAGAGGCTCTGGAAACACCATATATTTT.

The chain employs TRBV6-5 and TRBJ1-6; tentative D call: TRBD1 (6 bases). The CDR3 loop spans 14 amino acids. V lost 4 bases to trimming and J lost 9 bases, with 13 bases between them. The germline CDR1 and CDR2 sequences are MNHEY and SVGAGI. CDR3 protein: CASSSESRGSPLHF. CDR3 nucleotides: TGTGCCAGCAGTTCCGAGTCCAGGGGTTCACCCCTCCACTTT.

V and J are TRBV5-6 and TRBJ1-2, with D unresolved. Germline loops: CDR1 SGHDT, CDR2 YYEEEE. V lost 0 bases and J lost 4, with 7 bases in between. The CDR3 sequence is 13 residues long. The CDR3 sequence: CASSLGGGYGYTF. The CDR3 DNA reads TGTGCCAGCAGCTTGGGAGGAGGCTATGGCTACACCTTC. The variable domain in full, completed from reference TRBV5-6 and TRBJ1-2, reads DAGVTQSPTHLIKTRGQQVTLRCSPKSGHDTVSWYQQALGQGPQFIFQYYEEEERQRGNFPDRFSGHQFPNYSSELNVNALLLGDSALYLCASSLGGGYGYTFGSGTRLTVV.

Regarding this clone: At one boundary the junction diverges from the germline segment, which might be a read error. This chain uses TRBV19 with TRBJ2-1; 11 nucleotides line up with TRBD2. The CDR3 has 15 amino acids. Germline CDR1 and CDR2: LNHDA and SQIVND (reference sequence). CDR3 DNA sequence: TGTGCCAGTAGTTATAGCGGGAGGGCCTACCATGAGCAGTTCTTC. This encodes CASSYSGRAYHEQFF.

This rearrangement joins TRBV7-2 to TRBJ1-2; D unresolved. V was shortened by 1 base and J by 2 bases, with 8 bases between the two germline ends. CDR3 length: 14 amino acids. Per the germline V gene, CDR1 is SGHTA and CDR2 is FQGNSA. The CDR3 region has the DNA TGTGCCAGCAGCTTAGTCCCCCTGAACTATGGCTACACCTTC. Translating gives CASSLVPLNYGYTF. The whole variable domain, filled in from reference TRBV7-2 and TRBJ1-2, reads GAGVSQSPSNKVTEKGKDVELRCDPISGHTALYWYRQSLGQGLEFLIYFQGNSAPDKSGLPSDRFSAERTGGSVSTLTIQRTQQEDSAVYLCASSLVPLNYGYTFGSGTRLTVV.

The chain links TRBV19 to TRBJ1-5; D not certain. Trimming cost V 5 bases and J 3 bases, with 14 bases left between them. This CDR3 is built from 15 residues. Per the germline V gene, CDR1 is LNHDA and CDR2 is SQIVND (reference sequence). CDR3: CASSGSRDLNQPQHF. The CDR3, as DNA: TGTGCCAGTAGTGGGAGCAGAGACCTCAATCAGCCCCAGCATTTT.

The chain is built from TRBV2 and TRBJ2-7; TRBD1 aligns across 10 bases. Losses at the gene ends were 6 bases for V and 0 bases for J; bases not matched to a gene: 5. CDR1 and CDR2 (germline): SNHLY, FYNNEI. The CDR3 spans 15 residues. The CDR3, as DNA: TGTGCCAGCAGAGGGGACAGGGGTCCCTCCTACGAGCAGTACTTC. Residues: CASRGDRGPSYEQYF.

This chain links TRBV29-1 with TRBJ1-1; 9 bases line up with TRBD1. V shed 5 bases, J shed 8 bases, and the junction held 9 bases outside the gene matches. The length of the CDR3 is 13 residues. Germline V lookup: CDR1 SQVTM, CDR2 ANQGSEA. CDR3 residues: CSVSQDRGSEAFF. CDR3 bases: TGCAGCGTTTCACAGGACAGGGGTTCGGAAGCTTTCTTT.

V is TRBV28 and J is TRBJ1-5; maybe TRBD1 (6 bases). Looked up from germline, CDR1 is MDHEN and CDR2 is SYDVKM. V lost 5 bases to trimming and J lost 6 bases, with 14 bases between them. CDR3 length: 14 residues. CDR3 region: CASSGWQGFQPQHF. In DNA form, the CDR3 reads TGTGCCAGCAGTGGATGGCAGGGGTTTCAGCCCCAGCATTTT.

The rearrangement uses TRBV18 and TRBJ2-7; D not certain. The CDR3 length is 15 residues. Per germline, CDR1 KGHSH and CDR2 LQKENI. V lost 3 bases, J lost 2 bases, and 14 bases lay in between. The CDR3: CASSPPSDPAYEQYF. CDR3 sequence (DNA): TGTGCCAGCTCACCCCCAAGCGATCCGGCCTACGAGCAGTACTTC.

The chain employs TRBV29-1 and TRBJ2-2; 8 nucleotides agree with TRBD1. Trimming took 3 bases from V and 4 from J; bases not matched to a gene: 4. The CDR3 extends over 14 amino acids. Germline CDR1 reads SQVTM; CDR2 reads ANQGSEA. The CDR3: CSVEDRAGTGELFF. CDR3 nucleotide sequence: TGCAGCGTTGAGGACAGGGCGGGCACCGGGGAGCTGTTTTTT.

V and J are TRBV9 and TRBJ2-1, with 10 bases fitting TRBD2. Germline assignment: CDR1 SGDLS and CDR2 YYNGEE. The CDR3 has 18 residues. J was trimmed by 3 bases and V by 4 bases; bases with no gene match: 13. CDR3 sequence (DNA): TGTGCCAGCAGCTCCCCCCTAGCGGGAGTGGGGTTCTACAATGAGCAGTTCTTC. This codes for CASSSPLAGVGFYNEQFF.

The chain joins TRBV6-1 to TRBJ1-2, with D possibly matching TRBD1 (6 bases). The germline CDR1 and CDR2 sequences are MNHNS and SASEGT. The CDR3 covers 15 residues. Trimming removed 2 bases at V and 5 bases at J, with 15 bases between. CDR3 sequence (DNA): TGTGCCAGCAGTGAAAGATTGGGGACAAGTTATGGCTACACCTTC. Amino acid sequence: CASSERLGTSYGYTF.

The CDR3 reads CACGHSYEQYF. CDR3 DNA: TGTGCCTGCGGACACTCCTACGAGCAGTACTTC. The genes are TRBV25-1 and TRBJ2-7; D possibly corresponds to TRBD1 (5 bases). Trimming removed 11 bases at V and 0 bases at J, with 8 bases between. The CDR3 has 11 residues. Germline CDR1 is MGHDK and CDR2 is SYGVNS.

The chain carries TRBV7-2 and TRBJ2-1; 7 bases are shared with TRBD2. The CDR3 covers 19 residues. The germline gives CDR1 SGHTA, CDR2 FQGNSA. J was trimmed by 0 bases and V by 1 base; bases with no gene match: 12. The CDR3 bases are TGTGCCAGCAGCTTAGGGAAAACTACGGGAGGACGCTCCTACAATGAGCAGTTCTTC. Translating it yields CASSLGKTTGGRSYNEQFF.

The V and J genes are TRBV7-9 and TRBJ1-6, with D unresolved. Germline V gives CDR1 SEHNR, CDR2 FQNEAQ (reference sequence). V lost 3 bases and J 8 bases, leaving 20 bases between the germline ends. The CDR3 spans 17 residues. CDR3 residues: CASSFSDLNWTHSPLHF. The CDR3 nucleotides are TGTGCCAGCAGCTTTTCGGACTTAAATTGGACCCATTCACCCCTCCACTTT.

V and J are TRBV11-2 and TRBJ1-2; D is ambiguous. From germline, CDR1 is SGHAT and CDR2 FQNNGV. Trimming shortened V by 4 bases and J by 8 bases, and 11 bases separated the two germline ends. CDR3 length: 12 amino acids. CDR3 residues: CASSSGLNGYTF. DNA of the CDR3: TGTGCCAGCAGCTCCGGACTTAACGGCTACACCTTC.

This chain links TRBV6-1 with TRBJ2-3, with a tentative D call TRBD1 (5 bases). The V and J ends lost 4 bases and 4 bases respectively, with 12 bases between them. CDR3 length: 14 residues. CDR1 MNHNS and CDR2 SASEGT come from the germline V gene. The CDR3 spells CASSVQGSADTQYF. Written as DNA, the CDR3 is TGTGCCAGCAGTGTCCAGGGATCAGCAGATACGCAGTATTTT.

The chain couples TRBV5-1 to TRBJ1-1; no clear D. The CDR3 is 15 residues long. Trimming removed 4 bases at V and 4 bases at J, with 17 bases between. Germline V gives CDR1 SGHRS, CDR2 YFSETQ. Written as DNA, the CDR3 is TGCGCCAGCAGCCAGGAGGTGGGGTTGAGCACTGAAGCTTTCTTT. Amino acid sequence: CASSQEVGLSTEAFF.

The chain employs TRBV7-2 and TRBJ1-5; D is undetermined. Trimming took off 3 bases at V and 2 bases at J, with 8 bases between the two ends. Germline values: CDR1 SGHTA, CDR2 FQGNSA. The CDR3 spans 14 residues. Here the CDR3 reads CASSFWRGNQPQHF. As DNA, the CDR3 is TGTGCCAGCAGCTTCTGGAGGGGCAATCAGCCCCAGCATTTT. The full variable domain, with the rest looked up from reference TRBV7-2 and TRBJ1-5, is GAGVSQSPSNKVTEKGKDVELRCDPISGHTALYWYRQSLGQGLEFLIYFQGNSAPDKSGLPSDRFSAERTGGSVSTLTIQRTQQEDSAVYLCASSFWRGNQPQHFGDGTRLSIL.